This TCR beta chain was observed in a study of T cell responses to AZD1222 COVID-19 vaccine (dated by TCRdb to about 2021). Study-level background: Because spike-specific TCR depth and breadth did not differ between the two schedules, AZD1222 recipients who got a second dose at roughly 4 weeks were pooled with those who got a second dose at roughly 12 weeks. A total of 233 trial participants underwent TCR sequencing, of whom about 200 had received two doses of AZD1222 and roughly 26 had received two doses of the MenACWY control vaccine. Trial participants were enrolled into age subgroups of 18-55, 56-69 and 70-plus years, which contained approximately 150, 30 and 60 TCR-sequenced participants, respectively.

Reading the germline V gene (reference sequence) gives CDR1 SGHAT and CDR2 FQDESV. Reading from cysteine to phenylalanine, the CDR3 counts 14 amino acids. Only the CDR3 portion is preserved as DNA: 42 bases, with reading frame beginning at the first base. The V end loses 7 bases and the J end loses 4 bases, and a stretch of 14 bases separates them. With respect to this clone: The antigen this receptor binds is unknown. No base quality information exists; no much larger clone differs at one position.

Points the paper makes about the study in general: Because no samples from the day 14 peak response were available, repertoires could be characterized only after the peak T cell response. In the small 56-69-year group, the increase in depth fell short of significance, most likely because of low power. Reportedly, almost half of the unique spike-specific TCRs recognized epitopes lying outside the regions that are mutated in the B.1.351 and B.1.1.7 variants. Participants were mostly white British, with more females than males. The authors suggested clonal diversity may have been underestimated. Conclusions about previously exposed vaccinees are limited, since just six or seven AZD1222 recipients were seropositive for SARS-CoV-2 at baseline. Spike-specific TCR breadth and depth rose significantly after two AZD1222 doses compared with day 0 and with MenACWY recipients. The vaccine-associated CD4 TCRs covered the entire spike protein, and the dominant responses fell in regions 160-218 and 743-854.

This specimen's time point label, per the study, means: baseline before first vaccination. Vaccinee samples came from UK trials COV001 and COV002, including a single-blind randomized controlled phase 2/3 trial of AZD1222 (ChAdOx1 nCoV-19) in healthy adults. For TCRbeta chain sequencing, PBMC samples from trial participants were taken at day 0 and at day 28 after the second dose. The CDR3 regions of human TCRbeta chains were subjected to immunosequencing. Per the original workflow: Repertoire TCRs were checked for matches against a reference library of SARS-CoV-2-specific TCRs that had been generated using the MIRA antigen-specificity platform. Breadth meant the fraction of unique TCRs that were SARS-CoV-2-associated, whereas depth meant the fraction of total T cells that were SARS-CoV-2-associated. Using the MIRA data, each spike-specific TCR was assigned both to the spike region to which the TCR was reactive and to a CD4 or CD8 class. Log10-transformed breadth and depth values were compared by one-way ANOVA with Sidak's multiple comparisons tests. TCRdb re-hosts the immuneACCESS table, in-frame sequences only. Its copies lack some clones; in the studies checked, an unresolved V gene accounts for under half of them, and the cause for the rest is not known. D and trimming were read from the DNA, whereas the V and J calls and clone size are those reported in that table. The sample records 120,000 to 150,000 clones, around nine tenths of which are singletons. The leading ten clones occupy around 5.5% of the sample.

The TCR originated in an adult in good health. The sequenced sample was peripheral blood, obtained on day 0 of AZD1222 vaccination. This sequence uses TRBV11-1 and TRBJ2-1, with the D segment identity uncertain. The nucleotides read TGTGCCAGCACCAGGACGACCACATACAATGAGCAGTTCTTC. Its protein product is CASTRTTTYNEQFF.